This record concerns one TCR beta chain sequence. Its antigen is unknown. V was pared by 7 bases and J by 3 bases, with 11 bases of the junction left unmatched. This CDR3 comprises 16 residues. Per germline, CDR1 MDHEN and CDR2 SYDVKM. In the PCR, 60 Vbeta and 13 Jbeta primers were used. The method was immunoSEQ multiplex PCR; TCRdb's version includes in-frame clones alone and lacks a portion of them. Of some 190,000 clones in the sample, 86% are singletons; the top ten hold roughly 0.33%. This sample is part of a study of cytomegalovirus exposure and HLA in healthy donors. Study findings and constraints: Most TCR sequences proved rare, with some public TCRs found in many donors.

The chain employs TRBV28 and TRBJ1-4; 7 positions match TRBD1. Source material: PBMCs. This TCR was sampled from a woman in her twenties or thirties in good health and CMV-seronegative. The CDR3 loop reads CASTNSWGTANEKLFF. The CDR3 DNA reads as TGTGCCAGCACCAATTCGTGGGGGACAGCTAATGAAAAACTGTTTTTT.